In its sample, the clone carrying this T cell receptor beta chain was seen a few times. The antigen remains unidentified. Via MiXCR, TCRdb re-called the 5' RACE reads, giving one row per CDR3 protein. The data hold some 250,000 distinct CDR3 sequences, with around a tenth observed a single time. This record belongs to a study of CD8 T cells in ankylosing spondylitis. The study's findings and limits: Ankylosing spondylitis blood appeared to carry a characteristic TCR beta motif of eight or nine highly homologous variants.

Sequences were obtained from blood, either unsorted or a sorted T cell fraction (not recorded which). The receptor was isolated from a male donor with ankylosing spondylitis or in good health (not recorded which).

The CDR3 loop is CASSLIVSTGELFF. CDR3 nucleotide sequence: TGCGCCAGCAGCTTGATCGTATCCACCGGGGAGCTGTTTTTT. The chain carries TRBV5-1 and TRBJ2-2; D is unclear. The CDR3 loop spans 14 amino acids. The germline gives CDR1 SGHRS, CDR2 YFSETQ. V lost 1 base and J lost 4, with 8 bases in between.